This T cell receptor beta chain originates from a study of human T cells and chemical hapten exposure. About the study: The use of 2% DPC on around 2 cm by around 2 cm of upper inner arm skin constituted sensitization. Minor volume differences among pooled libraries chiefly drove per-sample TCR yield variation. Findings of the study overall: Expanded TCRs grouped into significantly more large CDR3 similarity clusters than controls produced.

The CDR3 consists of 13 residues. MiXCR, applied by TCRdb to the RACE reads, yields one record per CDR3 protein. There are about 360,000 distinct CDR3 sequences in the sample; 5.5% to 8% occur only once, and roughly 7.9% lies in the top ten. The time point here: patch test 1, 2 weeks after DPC sensitization. Treatment denoted: therapeutic diphenylcyclopropenone sensitization with weekly scalp DPC. Alopecia patients between 18 and 70 years old and suitable for DPC were used as donors. The table lists this clonotype with a few counts. Its specificity is not known. The junction differs from germline at one of its ends, possibly a read error.

This chain joins TRBV12-3 or TRBV12-4 and TRBJ1-1, with TRBD1 matching over 8 bases. Sequences were derived from whole blood, sampled in connection with sensitization to the hapten diphenylcyclopropenone (DPC). The TCR comes from a woman between 18 and 30 years old with alopecia areata. Some clones in this sample may be carry-over from other donors' samples. CDR3: CASSLWGQAYKLF. For the CDR3, the DNA is TGTGCCAGCAGTTTATGGGGACAGGCGTATAAATTGTTT.